The 17 T cell receptor beta chains below come from one sample, sequenced in a study of blood T cell repertoires in COVID-19 (dated by TCRdb to between 2020 and 2021). The library relied on the immunoSEQ multiplex PCR assay. TCRdb carries this immuneACCESS record with in-frame sequences only. Its versions omit some clonotypes, under half of them owing to an unresolved V gene in the studies checked, with the rest unexplained. Here the sample has tens of thousands of clones; approximately 89% occur a single time. Around 5% of the sample is taken by the ten largest. Material: peripheral blood. The receptors originated from a man between 60 and 75 years old with active COVID-19.

This chain connects TRBV28 to TRBJ1-4, with D hard to call. Trimming shortened V by 3 bases and J by 6 bases, and 14 bases separated the two germline ends. CDR1 MDHEN and CDR2 SYDVKM come from the germline V gene. The CDR3 runs to 15 residues. CDR3 sequence reads: CASSFSGSRDEKLFF. For the CDR3, the DNA is TGTGCCAGCAGTTTCTCTGGGTCCCGGGATGAAAAACTGTTTTTT.

The chain employs TRBV7-9 and TRBJ2-3; 9 bases fit TRBD1. The CDR3 has 16 amino acids. Germline V gene lookup returns CDR1 SEHNR and CDR2 FQNEAQ (reference sequence). V gave up 3 bases and J gave up 5 bases; unmatched junction bases: 9. CDR3 nucleotide sequence: TGTGCCAGCAGCTTGGTTGGACAGGGGAGAGGAGATACGCAGTATTTT. The encoded protein is CASSLVGQGRGDTQYF.

The V and J genes are TRBV5-1 and TRBJ2-7; weak D call: TRBD2 (5 bases). V lost 2 bases and J 7 bases, leaving 28 bases between the germline ends. The CDR3 has 18 residues. Germline lookup yields CDR1 SGHRS and CDR2 YFSETQ. The CDR3 loop reads CASSFGILGSGIPGEQYF. CDR3 sequence (DNA): TGCGCCAGCAGCTTTGGGATACTAGGGTCTGGGATTCCTGGGGAGCAGTACTTC.

The J gene is TRBJ1-4, the V gene TRBV7-9; 7 positions match TRBD1. V trimming: 5 bases; J trimming: 8 bases; junction bases outside the gene matches: 11. Germline loops: CDR1 SEHNR, CDR2 FQNEAQ (reference sequence). The CDR3 length is 15 residues. The CDR3 sequence is CASSPGDSPREKLFF. Written as DNA, the CDR3 is TGTGCCAGCAGCCCCGGGGACAGCCCAAGGGAAAAACTGTTTTTT.

J is TRBJ2-7 and V is TRBV28; 10 positions agree with TRBD2. J gave up 1 base and V 6 bases, and 9 bases lay outside the gene matches. This CDR3 region has 16 residues. CDR1 and CDR2 from the germline V gene are MDHEN and SYDVKM. The CDR3 nucleotides read TGTGCCAGCAGAAACCCCGGGACTAGCGTATCCTACGAGCAGTACTTC. Protein sequence: CASRNPGTSVSYEQYF.

The chain joins TRBV29-1 to TRBJ2-3; no clear D. Looked up from germline, CDR1 is SQVTM and CDR2 is ANQGSEA. Trimming pared 3 bases from V and 2 bases from J, leaving 9 bases between. The CDR3 loop spans 13 amino acids. CDR3 bases: TGCAGCGTTGAGAGCATTGACACAGATACGCAGTATTTT. As protein: CSVESIDTDTQYF.

The chain joins TRBV2 to TRBJ1-1; D gene unclear. This CDR3 spans 16 amino acids. The ends were cut back, 7 bases at V and 1 base at J, with 19 bases in the middle. The germline gives CDR1 SNHLY, CDR2 FYNNEI. The DNA of the CDR3 is TGTGCCAGCATAGTGACCGGGATCCAGCAGAACACTGAAGCTTTCTTT. The encoded protein is CASIVTGIQQNTEAFF.

The chain has TRBV5-8 and TRBJ2-5, with 7 nucleotides matching TRBD1. The CDR3 runs to 15 residues. V was pared by 3 bases and J by 2 bases, with 7 bases of the junction left unmatched. Germline V gene data show CDR1 as SGHTS and CDR2 as YDEGEE. This chain's CDR3 is CASSSRGRGQETQYF. DNA for the CDR3: TGTGCCAGCAGCTCCCGGGGCAGGGGGCAAGAGACCCAGTACTTC.

The chain joins TRBV7-9 to TRBJ2-7; D remains ambiguous. Between the trimmed V and J ends, which lost 3 bases and 7 bases, there was a span of 7 bases. CDR1 and CDR2 from the germline V gene are SEHNR and FQNEAQ (reference sequence). This CDR3 contains 11 residues. The CDR3 sequence is CASSFQWEQYF. Here the CDR3 DNA reads TGTGCCAGCAGCTTCCAGTGGGAGCAGTACTTC. The whole variable domain, remainder taken from reference TRBV7-9 and TRBJ2-7, is DTGVSQNPRHKITKRGQNVTFRCDPISEHNRLYWYRQTLGQGPEFLTYFQNEAQLEKSRLLSDRFSAERPKGSFSTLEIQRTEQGDSAMYLCASSFQWEQYFGPGTRLTVT.

The chain uses TRBV5-1 and TRBJ2-1; the D gene is possibly TRBD1 (6 bases). This CDR3 comprises 16 residues. The germline V gene encodes CDR1 SGHRS and CDR2 YFSETQ. V was shortened by 0 bases and J by 0 bases, with 10 bases between the two germline ends. CDR3 coding DNA: TGCGCCAGCAGCTTGGGGGGACAAAGCTCCTACAATGAGCAGTTCTTC. Protein product: CASSLGGQSSYNEQFF.

This CDR3 is CASKKGATDTQYF. The CDR3 DNA reads TGCGCCAGCAAGAAGGGGGCCACAGATACGCAGTATTTT. The chain couples TRBV5-1 to TRBJ2-3; 7 nucleotides agree with TRBD1. The CDR3 totals 13 residues. The J segment lost 2 bases and the V segment lost 6 bases, leaving 3 bases of the junction unmatched. Germline V lookup: CDR1 SGHRS, CDR2 YFSETQ.

This sequence joins TRBV9 and TRBJ2-2; tentatively, D is TRBD2 (7 bases). CDR3 length: 15 amino acids. CDR1 and CDR2 (germline): SGDLS, YYNGEE. The V end lost 3 bases, the J end lost 4 bases, and 13 bases lay between the germline ends. The DNA of the CDR3 is TGTGCCAGCAGCGAGGGGGGGCTTGTCACCGGGGAGCTGTTTTTT. This codes for CASSEGGLVTGELFF.

This chain uses TRBV6-5 with TRBJ2-7; D may be TRBD1 (5 bases). Trimming took off 0 bases at V and 1 base at J, with 13 bases between the two ends. The CDR3 extends over 16 amino acids. Germline V gene data show CDR1 as MNHEY and CDR2 as SVGAGI. CDR3 loop: CASSYSYGAESYEQYF. CDR3 nucleotides: TGTGCCAGCAGTTACTCTTATGGGGCTGAGTCCTACGAGCAGTACTTC.

The CDR3 DNA sequence: TGTGCCAGCAGCCCCCTAGCGGGAGGGCCCACCGGGGAGCTGTTTTTT. This sequence encodes CASSPLAGGPTGELFF. This chain joins TRBV7-9 and TRBJ2-2; 12 positions agree with TRBD2. The CDR3 is made up of 16 amino acids. Losses at the gene ends were 5 bases for V and 4 bases for J; bases not matched to a gene: 5. CDR1 is SEHNR, CDR2 FQNEAQ, per germline (reference sequence).

This chain connects TRBV6-5 to TRBJ1-4; the match to TRBD1 covers 7 bases. The V and J ends lost 6 bases and 8 bases, in that order; junction bases with no gene match: 12. This CDR3 is 15 amino acids long. CDR1 is MNHEY, CDR2 SVGAGI, per germline. This CDR3 is CASSRGDRVEEKLFF. CDR3 bases: TGTGCCAGCAGCCGTGGAGACAGGGTTGAAGAAAAACTGTTTTTT.

The chain uses TRBV7-9 and TRBJ1-1; 7 bases fit TRBD1. CDR1 is SEHNR, CDR2 FQNEAQ, per germline (reference sequence). With V trimmed by 1 base and J by 7 bases, 6 bases remained unmatched. The CDR3 contains 14 residues. The CDR3 DNA is TGTGCCAGCAGCTTAGATGGGACAGCCTTTGAAGCTTTCTTT. It translates to CASSLDGTAFEAFF.

The chain joins TRBV7-2 to TRBJ1-4; 8 positions agree with TRBD1. Losses at the gene ends were 7 bases for V and 0 bases for J; bases not matched to a gene: 4. The CDR3 length is 15 residues. CDR1 and CDR2 (germline): SGHTA, FQGNSA. CDR3 protein: CASKRDRTTNEKLFF. The CDR3 DNA reads as TGTGCCAGCAAACGGGACAGGACAACTAATGAAAAACTGTTTTTT.